This TCR beta chain was identified during a study of shared clonotypes between healthy human individuals. For the study at large: The people who gave samples were a couple of women and a few men aged 18 to 49.

Findings of the study overall: Memory subsets generally showed smaller estimated richness than naive subsets did.

Assay execution proceeded at the deep level. Some clones are missing from TCRdb's copy, which holds only in-frame ones; the method was immunoSEQ multiplex PCR. The data contain roughly 320,000 clones, around 90% of them singletons. The CDR3 length is 15 residues. Germline lookup yields CDR1 MNHNS and CDR2 SASEGT. V lost 2 bases and J lost 3; bases outside the gene matches: 7. Worth noting for this clone: Antigen specificity is unknown.

This TCR was recovered from a man aged 18 to 29 in good health. The chain joins TRBV6-1 to TRBJ2-7; 7 nucleotides match TRBD1. Sequencing was carried out using memory CD8+ T cells sorted from blood. The subset here: CD45RO+ cells pooled with CCR7-negative TemRA cells. The CDR3 loop reads CASSELPGQLYEQYF. DNA for the CDR3: TGTGCCAGCAGTGAACTCCCGGGACAGCTCTACGAGCAGTACTTC.